The 31 T cell receptor beta chains below were found in one sample sequenced in a study of blood T cell repertoires in COVID-19. The protocol was immunoSEQ multiplex PCR, while the TCRdb copy is restricted to in-frame clones and leaves out a portion. The data hold over 200,000 clones, with about 83% observed a single time. Sequenced material: peripheral blood. Receptors originate from a man in his 60s who had recovered from COVID-19.

The V and J genes are TRBV7-9 and TRBJ2-7; D is perhaps TRBD2 (6 bases). This CDR3 spans 14 amino acids. Trimming pared 7 bases from V and 7 bases from J, leaving 20 bases between. The germline V gene has CDR1 SEHNR and CDR2 FQNEAQ (reference sequence). The chain's CDR3 is CASNPDRAEGEQYF. The CDR3 region has the DNA TGTGCCAGCAACCCGGATAGGGCGGAGGGGGAGCAGTACTTC.

This chain connects TRBV6-5 to TRBJ2-2; TRBD1 aligns across 10 bases. CDR3 length equals 15 residues. The V gene's germline CDR1 is MNHEY and CDR2 SVGAGI. V gave up 5 bases and J gave up 1 base; unmatched junction bases: 1. In DNA form, the CDR3 reads TGTGCCAGCAGTCGGGACAGGGGGAACACCGGGGAGCTGTTTTTT. Its protein product is CASSRDRGNTGELFF.

J is TRBJ2-1 and V is TRBV6-5; 7 nucleotides line up with TRBD1. After removal of 7 bases from V and 3 bases from J, the junction contained 3 bases not matched to a gene. Germline lookup yields CDR1 MNHEY and CDR2 SVGAGI. CDR3 length: 13 amino acids. The CDR3 reads CASIGTDYNEQFF. In DNA, the CDR3 is TGTGCCAGCATCGGGACAGACTACAATGAGCAGTTCTTC.

The rearrangement uses TRBV7-2 and TRBJ2-2, with D possibly TRBD2 on 6 matching bases. The germline CDR1 and CDR2 sequences are SGHTA and FQGNSA. Trimming took 3 bases from V and 1 from J, leaving 9 bases between them. The CDR3 spans 15 residues. CDR3 protein: CASSFVGGNTGELFF. CDR3 nucleotide sequence: TGTGCCAGCAGCTTCGTCGGGGGGAACACCGGGGAGCTGTTTTTT. Drawing the rest from reference TRBV7-2 and TRBJ2-2, the complete variable domain is GAGVSQSPSNKVTEKGKDVELRCDPISGHTALYWYRQSLGQGLEFLIYFQGNSAPDKSGLPSDRFSAERTGGSVSTLTIQRTQQEDSAVYLCASSFVGGNTGELFFGEGSRLTVL.

This chain links TRBV11-2 with TRBJ2-5, with TRBD1 matching over 8 bases. CDR3 length equals 13 residues. Trimming cost V 7 bases and J 12 bases; bases outside gene matches: 13. Germline V gene data show CDR1 as SGHAT and CDR2 as FQNNGV. The CDR3 DNA follows: TGTGCCAGCACTTTACAGGGGGGAACGCCCGAGTACTTC. Encoded protein: CASTLQGGTPEYF.

This clone has just one count. V usage is TRBV30 and J usage is TRBJ1-1, with TRBD1 matching 9 bases. This CDR3 is built from 16 residues. V trimming: 5 bases; J trimming: 1 base; junction bases outside the gene matches: 11. Germline V gives CDR1 GTSNPN, CDR2 SVGIG (reference sequence). This CDR3 reads CAWGGQGDFWNTEAFF. In DNA, the CDR3 is TGTGCCTGGGGGGGACAGGGTGATTTTTGGAACACTGAAGCTTTCTTT.

The chain combines TRBV5-1 with TRBJ1-4, with D tentatively TRBD1 (6 bases). CDR3 length equals 14 residues. V lost 4 bases and J lost 7, with 14 bases in between. Germline V CDR1 and CDR2: SGHRS, YFSETQ. The CDR3 DNA is TGCGCCAGCAGCAATCAGGGGTTCGGTGAAAAACTGTTTTTT. Residues: CASSNQGFGEKLFF.

Comment on this clone: It is unclear where the CDR3 begins or ends on the DNA, so no DNA is shown, and the CDR3 is as TCRdb lists it. This sequence joins TRBV19 and TRBJ1-1; the tabulated D call, TRBD1, remains unverified against the DNA. The CDR3 is 16 residues long, counting both termini. The germline CDR1 and CDR2 sequences are LNHDA and SQIVND (reference sequence). This CDR3 reads CASILAFRDRVTEAFF.

V is TRBV30 and J is TRBJ2-1; D is perhaps TRBD2 (5 bases). The CDR3 spans 14 residues. Per the germline V gene, CDR1 is GTSNPN and CDR2 is SVGIG (reference sequence). The germline V and J ends were trimmed by 3 bases and 0 bases, with 9 bases remaining between them. CDR3 loop: CAWRAANSYNEQFF. The CDR3 DNA follows: TGTGCCTGGAGAGCGGCGAACTCCTACAATGAGCAGTTCTTC.

CDR3 in DNA: TGTGCCAGCAGTGGCAGGGAGGTGGGGTTGAACACTGAAGCTTTCTTT. Its translation is CASSGREVGLNTEAFF. The chain employs TRBV6-1 and TRBJ1-1; possible D gene TRBD1, 5 bases. The CDR3 is 16 amino acids. Germline V gene data show CDR1 as MNHNS and CDR2 as SASEGT. The V end was cut by 4 bases, the J end by 0 bases, with 15 bases between.

The V gene is TRBV5-4, the J gene TRBJ1-1; D gene unclear. V lost 0 bases and J 5 bases, leaving 8 bases between the germline ends. Germline values: CDR1 SGHNT, CDR2 YYREEE (reference sequence). CDR3 length equals 13 residues. The CDR3, as DNA: TGTGCCAGCAGCTTGGGTGAGCGGACTGAAGCTTTCTTT. Translation gives CASSLGERTEAFF.

The chain is built from TRBV7-3 and TRBJ2-1; the D is unclear. The CDR3 sequence is 16 residues long. V shed 5 bases and J shed 2 bases, with 16 bases lying between them. Germline values: CDR1 SGHTA, CDR2 FQGTGA. This CDR3 is CASSPHGASPYNEQFF. Here the CDR3 DNA reads TGTGCCAGCAGCCCACACGGAGCTTCTCCCTACAATGAGCAGTTCTTC.

This chain connects TRBV11-2 to TRBJ2-7, with 7 bases aligning to TRBD2. The CDR3 has 15 amino acids. Germline CDR1 is SGHAT and CDR2 is FQNNGV. V trimming: 8 bases; J trimming: 2 bases; junction bases outside the gene matches: 12. CDR3 nucleotides: TGTGCCAGCGGCATTGGGGCTAGCGGAACCTACGAGCAGTACTTC. Protein product: CASGIGASGTYEQYF.

The chain links TRBV20-1 to TRBJ1-3, with D possibly matching TRBD1 (5 bases). V was clipped by 5 bases and J by 11 bases, with 13 bases between them. There are 11 residues in the CDR3. The germline gives CDR1 DFQATT, CDR2 SNEGSKA (reference sequence). The CDR3 here is CSAPKEGAIYF. CDR3 DNA: TGCAGTGCTCCTAAGGAAGGGGCCATATATTTT.

This rearrangement joins TRBV5-4 to TRBJ2-1, with 13 nucleotides matching TRBD2. With 3 bases clipped from V and 7 bases from J, the junction kept 1 base outside the gene matches. The CDR3 has 14 residues. From germline, CDR1 is SGHNT and CDR2 YYREEE (reference sequence). DNA for the CDR3: TGTGCCAGCAGCTCGACTAGCGGGAGGAATGAGCAGTTCTTC. Its translation: CASSSTSGRNEQFF.

The V and J genes are TRBV5-1 and TRBJ2-3; D might be TRBD1 (6 bases). The V end lost 2 bases, the J end lost 6 bases, and 19 bases lay between the germline ends. The V gene's germline CDR1 is SGHRS and CDR2 YFSETQ. CDR3 length: 16 amino acids. CDR3 region: CASSFGGAGVKDTQYF. In nucleotides, the CDR3 is TGCGCCAGCAGCTTCGGCGGAGCAGGGGTGAAGGATACGCAGTATTTT. Based on the CDR3 plus reference TRBV5-1 and TRBJ2-3, the full variable domain is KAGVTQTPRYLIKTRGQQVTLSCSPISGHRSVSWYQQTPGQGLQFLFEYFSETQRNKGNFPGRFSGRQFSNSRSEMNVSTLELGDSALYLCASSFGGAGVKDTQYFGPGTRLTVL.

The chain employs TRBV14 and TRBJ1-1; TRBD1 agrees at 7 bases. The germline V gene has CDR1 SGHDN and CDR2 FVKESK. The CDR3 covers 16 residues. Trimming at V came to 4 bases and at J to 4 bases, leaving 12 bases not matched to a gene. CDR3 amino acids: CASSPLSNTGVTEAFF. CDR3 in DNA: TGTGCCAGCAGCCCGCTATCGAACACAGGGGTCACTGAAGCTTTCTTT.

The J gene is TRBJ1-2, the V gene TRBV6-1; the match to TRBD1 covers 9 bases. Germline V gene sequence: CDR1 MNHNS, CDR2 SASEGT. The V segment lost 6 bases and the J segment 6 bases; nucleotides outside the gene matches: 11. The CDR3 runs 15 residues. The CDR3 DNA reads as TGTGCCAGCAGCACTTGGGACAGGGAAAGCAATGGCTACACCTTC. It encodes CASSTWDRESNGYTF.

The genes are TRBV7-3 and TRBJ2-1, with 12 bases fitting TRBD2. The CDR3 is 16 amino acids. The ends lost 5 bases at V and 6 bases at J; junction bases unmatched: 8. CDR1 SGHTA and CDR2 FQGTGA come from the germline V gene. CDR3 loop: CASSQSLAGGINEQFF. CDR3 in DNA: TGTGCCAGCAGCCAGAGCCTAGCGGGGGGGATCAATGAGCAGTTCTTC.

V is TRBV20-1 and J is TRBJ2-1, with 9 bases matching TRBD1. In germline, CDR1 is DFQATT, CDR2 SNEGSKA (reference sequence). The V gene end was trimmed by 3 bases and the J gene end by 6 bases; junction bases not matched to a gene: 9. The CDR3 is 15 amino acids. The CDR3 is CSASLGQGRRNEQFF. The CDR3, as DNA: TGCAGTGCTAGTCTGGGACAGGGAAGGCGCAATGAGCAGTTCTTC.

The rearrangement uses TRBV5-4 and TRBJ2-1; 12 positions agree with TRBD2. The ends lost 3 bases at V and 5 bases at J; junction bases unmatched: 3. Germline V lookup: CDR1 SGHNT, CDR2 YYREEE (reference sequence). This CDR3 region has 15 residues. The CDR3 protein is CASSSGLAGNNEQFF. CDR3 nucleotide sequence: TGTGCCAGCAGCTCTGGACTAGCGGGAAACAATGAGCAGTTCTTC.

The chain joins TRBV27 to TRBJ2-3, with 10 bases that match TRBD2. The CDR3 length is 15 residues. Germline V gives CDR1 MNHEY, CDR2 SMNVEV (reference sequence). V lost 3 bases, J lost 4 bases, and 4 bases stayed unmatched. This chain's CDR3 is CASSLASGSSDTQYF. Here the CDR3 DNA reads TGTGCCAGCAGTTTGGCTAGCGGGAGTTCAGATACGCAGTATTTT.

V usage is TRBV6-5 and J usage is TRBJ1-1; TRBD1 is a possible D gene (6 bases). Germline V lookup: CDR1 MNHEY, CDR2 SVGAGI. The CDR3 spans 13 residues. The V end was cut by 6 bases, the J end by 7 bases, with 15 bases between. CDR3 coding DNA: TGTGCCAGCAGGAAATCAGGGGCTGGTGAAGCTTTCTTT. Its translation: CASRKSGAGEAFF.

A few counts support this clone. The chain couples TRBV4-1 to TRBJ2-2, with a possible D match to TRBD2 (6 bases). With 11 bases removed from V and 1 base from J, the gap between germline ends came to 11 bases. The germline V gene encodes CDR1 MGHRA and CDR2 YSYEKL. The CDR3 spans 13 residues. The CDR3: CASEEGNTGELFF. The CDR3 nucleotides read TGCGCCTCCGAGGAGGGGAACACCGGGGAGCTGTTTTTT.

This clone has a count of ten or more. The V gene is TRBV30, the J gene TRBJ1-6; D possibly corresponds to TRBD1 (6 bases). The germline V gene encodes CDR1 GTSNPN and CDR2 SVGIG (reference sequence). The CDR3 runs 15 residues. Deletions cut 0 bases from V and 8 bases from J, with 14 bases between. CDR3 amino acids: CAWSVRGGGDSPLHF. DNA of the CDR3: TGTGCCTGGAGTGTACGCGGAGGGGGGGATTCACCCCTCCACTTT.

The chain has TRBV5-8 and TRBJ1-5; D gene unclear. The germline CDR1 and CDR2 sequences are SGHTS and YDEGEE. This CDR3 has 13 residues. V was trimmed by 4 bases and J by 0 bases, leaving 5 bases between them. DNA for the CDR3: TGTGCCAGCAGCACTTATAGCAATCAGCCCCAGCATTTT. This encodes CASSTYSNQPQHF.

The J gene is TRBJ1-1, the V gene TRBV19; 7 bases align to TRBD1. This CDR3 has 13 residues. Losses at the gene ends were 4 bases for V and 6 bases for J; bases not matched to a gene: 5. CDR1 and CDR2 from the germline V gene are LNHDA and SQIVND (reference sequence). The CDR3 DNA sequence: TGTGCCAGTAGTACAACAGGGGCAGCTGAAGCTTTCTTT. Its protein product is CASSTTGAAEAFF.

The chain links TRBV3-1 (or the pseudogene TRBV3-2) to TRBJ1-2; D is ambiguous. Trimming stripped 4 bases from V and 3 bases from J, with 12 bases between. Germline lookup yields CDR1 LGHDT and CDR2 YNNKEL (reference sequence). This CDR3 has 14 amino acids. The CDR3 sequence is CASSPSAGYYGYTF. In DNA, the CDR3 is TGTGCCAGCAGCCCGTCGGCAGGATACTATGGCTACACCTTC.

The chain uses TRBV25-1 and TRBJ1-1, with 9 bases fitting TRBD1. The CDR3 spans 15 residues. V lost 9 bases to trimming and J lost 11 bases; unmatched junction nucleotides: 19. Germline V gene data show CDR1 as MGHDK and CDR2 as SYGVNS. Here the CDR3 DNA reads TGTGCCAGTATCTCAGCGACAGGGGGACTGGCAGAGGCTTTCTTT. Protein: CASISATGGLAEAFF.

This rearrangement joins TRBV24-1 to TRBJ2-1, with D uncertain. The CDR3 extends over 12 amino acids. Trimming left V 2 bases short and J 10 bases short, with 8 bases between. The germline V gene has CDR1 KGHDR and CDR2 SFDVKD. CDR3 amino acids: CATSDSPREQFF. Written as DNA, the CDR3 is TGTGCCACCAGTGATTCCCCGCGGGAGCAGTTCTTC.

This clone was detected ten times or more. The gene calls are TRBV6-5 and TRBJ1-1; 7 bases fit TRBD1. Trimming cost V 2 bases and J 1 base; bases outside gene matches: 4. Per the germline V gene, CDR1 is MNHEY and CDR2 is SVGAGI. This CDR3 contains 15 residues. DNA for the CDR3: TGTGCCAGCAGTTACGCCGGGACAGCGAACACTGAAGCTTTCTTT. Residues: CASSYAGTANTEAFF.